The TCR beta chain under discussion was sequenced for a study of CD4 T cells in relation to SARS-CoV-2 and coronaviruses (dated by TCRdb to about 2021). Study-level background: In the ViraFEST assay, PBMCs were grown with antigen for approximately 10 days, and TCR beta CDR3s were then sequenced to identify antigen-specific clonal expansions. At the level of individual TCR clonotypes, the study measured memory CD4+ T cell crossreactivity between SARS-CoV-2 spike protein and common cold coronavirus spike proteins. An HIV-1 Nef peptide pool or a no-peptide culture served as the negative reference condition. A different, Illumina-based TCR-beta assay was used to sequence expansion assays from other donors in the study. Patient-derived lymphoblastoid cell lines were used to map the HLA restriction of shared crossreactive spike epitopes. The Adaptive Biotechnologies TCR-sequencing kit was used to sequence samples from three pre-COVID donors and the naive versus memory experiments, whereas other data were Illumina-based. What the work shows at the level of the full study, not this receptor alone: The study was limited by small numbers of patients and tested TCRs. No donor contributed both pre-pandemic and post-infection samples, which limited tracing the source of pre-existing responses. Crossreactive clones showed significantly weaker SARS-CoV-2-driven expansion than monoreactive clones, consistent with antigenic imprinting. Crossreactivity analysis centred on spike protein, so crossreactivity against other viral proteins was not assessed. Around 65% of donors had memory CD4+ clonotypes that crossrecognized SARS-CoV-2 and at least one common cold coronavirus spike.

CD4+ T cells from unexposed donors were collected before the COVID-19 pandemic (2011-2018). After less than 13 days of culture, CD4+ T cells were isolated with the EasySep CD4+ T cell isolation kit. Unexposed donor CD4+ T cells were tested for reactivity to SARS-CoV-2 S and N and four common cold coronavirus spike pools, as cell number allowed. Each well received about 1.9 million PBMCs, cultured in IMDM supplemented with around 4.7% human AB serum and around 9 IU/ml IL-2. Half of the culture medium was replaced with fresh IL-2-containing medium on days 3 and 7. Each peptide culture condition was generally run in triplicate replicate wells. Leukapheresis product for the unexposed donors was bought commercially. PBMCs were isolated from leukapheresis product or whole blood by Ficoll-Paque PLUS gradient centrifugation. The PBMCs went either fresh into the expansion assay or into cryopreservation at -140 degrees C. The QIAamp Micro DNA Kit was used to extract genomic DNA from the CD4+ T cells.

Remarks on this clone: Its antigen has not been determined. No clone much larger than this one lies a single base away; base qualities are absent.

The library was made by the immunoSEQ multiplex PCR assay. The original pipeline was this. Preprocessing removed nonproductive sequences and CDR3s not starting with C, not ending with F or W, or shorter than 7 amino acids. Antigen-specific clonotypes were called with the MANAFEST web app on the basis of expansion relative to the reference and to other culture wells. A clone counted as positive if significantly expanded in 2 of 3 replicate wells versus the reference culture at FDR below 0.05. A further requirement for positive clones was significant expansion compared with all other tandem wells, along with an odds ratio above 5. CDR3 homology was quantified as pairwise Levenshtein distance, calculated with the stringdist R package after three terminal residues were trimmed from each end. TCRdb mirrors the immuneACCESS table, restricted to in-frame sequences. Some clones are absent from its copies; in checked studies, under half trace to an unresolved V gene, and the reason for the others is unknown. The V and J calls and clone size come from that table; D and trimming were worked out from the DNA. The table for this sample lists 9,500 to 15,000 clones; around 73% of them were counted only once. Clones ranked in the top ten supply about an eighth of the sample.

Here V drops 10 bases and J drops 6 bases, and the junction holds 19 bases not matched to any gene. Spanning cysteine to phenylalanine, the CDR3 consists of 17 amino acids. Only CDR3 DNA remains: 51 bases, in frame from the first base. CDR1 and CDR2, per the germline V gene (reference sequence), are LNHDA and SQIVND. The chain joins TRBV19 to TRBJ2-2; the junction holds 8 bases that match TRBD2. This TCR was sampled from a human donor in good health. Material: CD4+ T cells from PBMCs, cultured in vitro. The sequence in DNA is TGTGCCACTCGGGCTAGCGGGCCCGGTAGGATGTCCGGGGAGCTGTTTTTT. The resulting protein is CATRASGPGRMSGELFF.